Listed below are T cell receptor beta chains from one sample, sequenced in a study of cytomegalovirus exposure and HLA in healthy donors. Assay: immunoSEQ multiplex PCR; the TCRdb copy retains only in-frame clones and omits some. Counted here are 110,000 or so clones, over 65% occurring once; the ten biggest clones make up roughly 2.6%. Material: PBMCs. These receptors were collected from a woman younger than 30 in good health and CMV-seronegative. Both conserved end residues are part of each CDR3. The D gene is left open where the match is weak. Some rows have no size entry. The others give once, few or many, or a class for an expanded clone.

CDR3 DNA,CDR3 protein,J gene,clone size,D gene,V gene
TGTGCCAGCTCACCGATTGGGACAGGAGCAAACTATGGCTACACCTTC,CASSPIGTGANYGYTF,TRBJ1-2,NA,TRBD1,TRBV18
TGTGCCAGCCGATCTGGGACACCTATGAACACTGAAGCTTTCTTT,CASRSGTPMNTEAFF,TRBJ1-1,NA,NA,TRBV28
TGCGCCAGCAGCAGCCAGGGACAGCTTTTGCACTTT,CASSSQGQLLHF,TRBJ1-6,once,TRBD1,TRBV5-1
TGTGCCAGCAGTGGGTACAGGGGCCGAAACACTGAAGCTTTCTTT,CASSGYRGRNTEAFF,TRBJ1-1,NA,TRBD1,TRBV27
TGCGCCAGCAGCCAAGTTTTACAGAACACTGAAGCTTTCTTT,CASSQVLQNTEAFF,TRBJ1-1,NA,NA,TRBV4-3
TGCGCCAGCAGCTTAGGGGACAGGGGCACTGAAGCTTTCTTT,CASSLGDRGTEAFF,TRBJ1-1,few,TRBD1,TRBV5-1
TGTGCCAGCAGTTCTAGGGGGCGTACTGAAGCTTTCTTT,CASSSRGRTEAFF,TRBJ1-1,NA,TRBD1,TRBV6-5
TGTGCCAGCAGCCAAGATAGAACAGAAGGAAATACGCAGTATTTT,CASSQDRTEGNTQYF,TRBJ2-3,NA,NA,TRBV4-2
TGTGCCAGCAGCTTAGTCGAAGGGGGGGCGAAAGCTTTCTTT,CASSLVEGGAKAFF,TRBJ1-1,NA,NA,TRBV7-9
TGTGCCAGCAGCCCACCCGGGAACAGCTATGGCTACACCTTC,CASSPPGNSYGYTF,TRBJ1-2,NA,NA,TRBV7-9
TGTGCCAGCAGTTTAAGAGGGTATAAAGGGCAGTACTTC,CASSLRGYKGQYF,TRBJ2-7,NA,NA,TRBV28
TGTGCCATCAGCCCGGGAGAACCCACTGAAGCTTTCTTT,CAISPGEPTEAFF,TRBJ1-1,NA,NA,TRBV10-3
TGTGCCAGTAGTGAGCCGGGACAGGGTATTAACACTGAAGCTTTCTTT,CASSEPGQGINTEAFF,TRBJ1-1,NA,TRBD1,TRBV19
TGTGCCAGCAGCGTTGTGTACAGAGAGGGGACCCAGTACTTC,CASSVVYREGTQYF,TRBJ2-5,NA,NA,TRBV2
TGTGCCAGCAGTTTACCGGGAAACACCATATATTTT,CASSLPGNTIYF,TRBJ1-3,NA,NA,TRBV28
TGCGCCAGCAGCTGGAATCCCGGGACAGGCTCTTCCTACGAGCAGTACTTC,CASSWNPGTGSSYEQYF,TRBJ2-7,NA,TRBD1,TRBV5-1
TGTGCCAGCAGCCAACATAGGGACAGGCTCCAAGAGACCCAGTACTTC,CASSQHRDRLQETQYF,TRBJ2-5,NA,TRBD1,TRBV14
TGTGCCAGCAGCTTAGGCAGGGGCACGAATCAGCCCCAGCATTTT,CASSLGRGTNQPQHF,TRBJ1-5,few,NA,TRBV11-3
TGTGCCACCAGCAGAGCCTCGACAGGGGTAAATGAGCAGTTCTTC,CATSRASTGVNEQFF,TRBJ2-1,NA,TRBD1,TRBV15
TGCAGCGTTGCTGCGGGGGAATACGGCTACACCTTC,CSVAAGEYGYTF,TRBJ1-2,few,NA,TRBV29-1